This T cell receptor beta chain appears in the sequencing data of a study of OX40 agonist ivuxolimab in advanced cancers. Overall study findings and caveats: Circulating CD4+ and CD8+ T cells showed clonal expansion by week 6 at 0.1 to 3.0 mg/kg. Expanded clones belonging to CD8+ T cells outnumbered, on average, those of CD4+.

The assay was immunoSEQ multiplex PCR, and TCRdb's table has in-frame clones only and misses some. The data show 45,000 or so clones, with nearly 90% seen just once and less than 20% held by the top ten. CDR1 and CDR2 (germline): SNHLY, FYNNEI. Trimming removed 5 bases at V and 2 bases at J, with 9 bases between. The CDR3 is 14 residues long. Comments on this clone: Antigen: not known.

With baseline, cycle 4 day 1, and cycle 7 day 1 as timepoints, blood was sampled. The TCR originated in an adult with an advanced solid tumor such as melanoma, head and neck, liver or kidney cancer. V is TRBV2 and J is TRBJ1-4; D is undetermined. This specimen consisted of CD4+ or CD8+ T cells sorted from blood, obtained in a trial of the OX40 agonist ivuxolimab. The CDR3 sequence is CASSYPGTNEKLFF. CDR3 in DNA: TGTGCCAGCAGTTACCCCGGGACTAATGAAAAACTGTTTTTT.